This TCR beta chain was documented in a study of T cells in Graves' hyperthyroidism and ophthalmopathy. Points from the study as a whole: Ophthalmopathy could be told apart from stable hyperthyroidism with a 13 V-J model.

Researchers barred patients who had uncontrolled infection, other autoimmune disease, pregnancy or lactation. The germline gives CDR1 SGHAT, CDR2 FQDESV (reference sequence). This CDR3 comprises 16 residues. Trimming shortened V by 1 base and J by 5 bases, and 18 bases separated the two germline ends. Authors of the study amplified TCR beta CDR3 regions from RNA transcripts. The TCR CDR3 was amplified in a first-round RT-PCR using the HTBI primer set. TCRdb re-analysed the multiplex PCR reads in MiXCR, keeping a single row per CDR3 protein. The data show about half a million distinct CDR3 sequences, about 24% seen once. The table lists this clonotype with many counts. Its antigen is undetermined.

What was sequenced was blood. This chain uses TRBV11-1 with TRBJ2-7; D may match TRBD1 or TRBD2 (6 bases each). The sequence was collected from a woman in her twenties or thirties with Graves' ophthalmopathy. The CDR3 region has the DNA TGTGCCAGCAGCTTAGTGCCGGGCGACGGGGGCAACGAGCAGTACTTC. Its protein product is CASSLVPGDGGNEQYF.